A single sample is the source of the 29 T cell receptor beta chains below, sequenced in a study of T cells after somatic rescue of genetic block. Repertoires were generated with immunoSEQ multiplex PCR, while TCRdb's copy carries only in-frame clones and drops some. Of roughly 110,000 clones listed, approximately 90% were seen once; the top ten hold about 1.5%. Sequences were obtained from peripheral blood mononuclear cells (PBMCs). The receptors here all came from a woman aged 18-35 years.

This chain joins TRBV7-2 and TRBJ2-1, with a tentative D call TRBD2 (5 bases). In germline, CDR1 is SGHTA, CDR2 FQGNSA. The CDR3 loop spans 14 amino acids. V was cut by 2 bases and J by 8 bases, with 13 bases left in between. The CDR3 sequence is CASSLSRLLHEQFF. The DNA of the CDR3 is TGTGCCAGCAGCTTATCGAGACTACTCCATGAGCAGTTCTTC.

The V gene is TRBV5-1, the J gene TRBJ1-4; D is uncertain. This CDR3 comprises 14 residues. V was shortened by 0 bases and J by 3 bases, with 6 bases between the two germline ends. Germline V CDR1 and CDR2: SGHRS, YFSETQ. Here the CDR3 reads CASSLGRANEKLFF. Written as DNA, the CDR3 is TGCGCCAGCAGCTTGGGGCGGGCTAATGAAAAACTGTTTTTT. Supplemented by reference TRBV5-1 and TRBJ1-4, the full variable domain reads KAGVTQTPRYLIKTRGQQVTLSCSPISGHRSVSWYQQTPGQGLQFLFEYFSETQRNKGNFPGRFSGRQFSNSRSEMNVSTLELGDSALYLCASSLGRANEKLFFGSGTQLSVL.

The chain combines TRBV25-1 with TRBJ2-2; perhaps TRBD1 as D (6 bases). This CDR3 is 15 amino acids long. V shed 3 bases and J shed 5 bases, with 13 bases lying between them. The V gene's germline CDR1 is MGHDK and CDR2 SYGVNS. CDR3 bases: TGTGCCAGCAGTGACCCCAGGGGCCCTACCGGGGAGCTGTTTTTT. The encoded protein is CASSDPRGPTGELFF.

This clone was picked up one time. The J gene is TRBJ2-1, the V gene TRBV10-3, with 8 positions matching TRBD2. CDR3 length: 13 residues. The junction had 9 bases not matched to a gene; V was cut back by 11 bases and J by 6 bases. The germline V gene encodes CDR1 ENHRY and CDR2 SYGVKD. The CDR3 DNA follows: TGTGCCGCCCGGGAGGGGGTTGGCAATGAGCAGTTCTTC. Amino acids: CAAREGVGNEQFF.

This clone was found a few times. The J gene is TRBJ2-1, the V gene TRBV19; 13 nucleotides match TRBD2. Germline CDR1 reads LNHDA; CDR2 reads SQIVND (reference sequence). The CDR3 totals 15 residues. V was pared by 5 bases and J by 9 bases, with 7 bases of the junction left unmatched. In nucleotides, the CDR3 is TGTGCCAGTAGTTTGACTAGCGGGGGGTTTTCTGAGCAGTTCTTC. Its translation: CASSLTSGGFSEQFF. Full variable domain (missing parts from reference TRBV19 and TRBJ2-1): DGGITQSPKYLFRKEGQNVTLSCEQNLNHDAMYWYRQDPGQGLRLIYYSQIVNDFQKGDIAEGYSVSREKKESFPLTVTSAQKNPTAFYLCASSLTSGGFSEQFFGPGTRLTVL.

The J gene is TRBJ2-3, the V gene TRBV7-2; 9 nucleotides line up with TRBD2. Per germline, CDR1 SGHTA and CDR2 FQGNSA. J was trimmed by 4 bases and V by 1 base; bases with no gene match: 6. The CDR3 is made up of 16 amino acids. The CDR3 bases are TGTGCCAGCAGCTTAGATCGGGGACTAGCTTCAGATACGCAGTATTTT. Amino acid sequence: CASSLDRGLASDTQYF.

The V call is TRBV6-6, the J call TRBJ1-5; D gene uncertain. Germline CDR1 MNHNY, CDR2 SVGAGI (reference sequence). V was cut by 4 bases and J by 1 base, with 11 bases left in between. The CDR3 is made up of 15 amino acids. The CDR3 reads CASSSGVESNQPQHF. CDR3 in DNA: TGTGCCAGCAGTTCCGGGGTAGAGAGCAATCAGCCCCAGCATTTT.

In this sample, this clone turned up once. V usage is TRBV5-1 and J usage is TRBJ1-2, with TRBD1 matching over 8 bases. The V and J ends lost 4 bases and 0 bases, in that order; junction bases with no gene match: 2. The germline gives CDR1 SGHRS, CDR2 YFSETQ. The CDR3 contains 14 residues. CDR3 loop: CASSTGQANYGYTF. The CDR3, as DNA: TGCGCCAGCAGCACGGGACAGGCTAACTATGGCTACACCTTC. Complete variable domain (other parts from reference TRBV5-1 and TRBJ1-2): KAGVTQTPRYLIKTRGQQVTLSCSPISGHRSVSWYQQTPGQGLQFLFEYFSETQRNKGNFPGRFSGRQFSNSRSEMNVSTLELGDSALYLCASSTGQANYGYTFGSGTRLTVV.

The rearrangement joins TRBV5-1 to TRBJ2-7, with D unclear. Trimming removed 0 bases from V and 2 bases from J, with 6 bases in between. This CDR3 spans 13 amino acids. Germline V gene sequence: CDR1 SGHRS, CDR2 YFSETQ. CDR3 DNA: TGCGCCAGCAGCTTGGCTACGGCCTACGAGCAGTACTTC. Protein sequence: CASSLATAYEQYF.

The V call is TRBV2, the J call TRBJ1-5; D is ambiguous. In germline, CDR1 is SNHLY, CDR2 FYNNEI. Trimming shortened V by 10 bases and J by 5 bases, and 15 bases separated the two germline ends. The CDR3 has 13 amino acids. CDR3 sequence reads: CATTGGLDQPQHF. The CDR3 DNA sequence: TGTGCCACCACCGGAGGATTGGATCAGCCCCAGCATTTT. The full variable domain, its missing parts supplied by reference TRBV2 and TRBJ1-5, is EPEVTQTPSHQVTQMGQEVILRCVPISNHLYFYWYRQILGQKVEFLVSFYNNEISEKSEIFDDQFSVERPDGSNFTLKIRSTKLEDSAMYFCATTGGLDQPQHFGDGTRLSIL.

This CDR3 reads CASRGRPGDTQYF. For the CDR3, the DNA is TGTGCCAGCAGGGGGAGACCCGGAGATACGCAGTATTTT. The V and J genes are TRBV6-1 and TRBJ2-3; TRBD2 is a possible D gene (5 bases). The CDR3 runs to 13 residues. Germline lookup yields CDR1 MNHNS and CDR2 SASEGT. V was cut by 6 bases and J by 5 bases, with 12 bases left in between.

V usage is TRBV7-9 and J usage is TRBJ1-4; 7 bases are shared with TRBD1. Germline trimming cut 3 bases from V and 8 bases from J; bases unmatched to any gene: 6. The CDR3 length is 14 residues. Looked up from germline, CDR1 is SEHNR and CDR2 is FQNEAQ (reference sequence). This CDR3 reads CASSFDRADEKLFF. Here the CDR3 DNA reads TGTGCCAGCAGCTTCGACAGGGCGGACGAAAAACTGTTTTTT.

This clone was detected once. The V call is TRBV5-1, the J call TRBJ1-3, with TRBD1 identical over 8 bases. The CDR3 length is 14 residues. V gave up 2 bases and J gave up 2 bases; unmatched junction bases: 0. The germline gives CDR1 SGHRS, CDR2 YFSETQ. The CDR3 DNA sequence: TGCGCCAGCAGCTTACAGGGGGCTGGAAACACCATATATTTT. It yields the protein CASSLQGAGNTIYF.

The chain uses TRBV9 and TRBJ1-3; 7 bases are a match to TRBD1. J lost 0 bases, V lost 4 bases, and 4 bases had no gene match. The CDR3 loop spans 15 amino acids. CDR1 is SGDLS, CDR2 YYNGEE, per germline. DNA of the CDR3: TGTGCCAGCAGCTTCCGGGACAGCTCTGGAAACACCATATATTTT. Translated: CASSFRDSSGNTIYF.

This clone was counted once. The CDR3 loop is CASSLGTKLGYTF. The DNA of the CDR3 is TGTGCCAGCAGCTTAGGGACTAAGCTAGGCTACACCTTC. The gene calls are TRBV7-9 and TRBJ1-2; D is unclear. Deletions cut 1 base from V and 8 bases from J, with 11 bases between. The CDR3 covers 13 residues. Germline V lookup: CDR1 SEHNR, CDR2 FQNEAQ (reference sequence).

The chain links TRBV5-1 to TRBJ2-3; TRBD2 matches at 8 bases. V shed 1 base and J 0 bases; nucleotides not matched to a gene: 10. There are 18 residues in the CDR3. Germline CDR1 and CDR2: SGHRS and YFSETQ. CDR3 DNA: TGCGCCAGCAGCTTGAGTTTAGCGGGACCATCTAGCACAGATACGCAGTATTTT. Translation gives CASSLSLAGPSSTDTQYF.

The V gene is TRBV10-3, the J gene TRBJ2-2; 10 nucleotides line up with TRBD2. Germline loops: CDR1 ENHRY, CDR2 SYGVKD. This CDR3 is 17 amino acids long. Unmatched junction bases numbered 9, after V lost 8 bases and J lost 0 bases. CDR3 protein: CAIGRQAGGANTGELFF. The CDR3 DNA is TGTGCCATCGGGCGTCAAGCGGGGGGGGCGAACACCGGGGAGCTGTTTTTT.

The gene calls are TRBV4-1 and TRBJ1-5, with D possibly being TRBD1 (5 bases). The CDR3 has 17 amino acids. CDR1 MGHRA and CDR2 YSYEKL come from the germline V gene. V was clipped by 0 bases and J by 4 bases, with 16 bases between them. The CDR3 sequence is CASSQEATSGLNQPQHF. The CDR3 DNA follows: TGCGCCAGCAGCCAAGAAGCAACCTCAGGGTTAAATCAGCCCCAGCATTTT.

This chain connects TRBV28 to TRBJ2-1; 10 positions agree with TRBD2. After removal of 8 bases from V and 0 bases from J, the junction contained 10 bases not matched to a gene. Germline V gene lookup returns CDR1 MDHEN and CDR2 SYDVKM. The CDR3 length is 17 residues. CDR3 sequence reads: CASGGSGGSSSYNEQFF. The CDR3 nucleotides read TGTGCCAGCGGCGGTAGCGGGGGGTCTAGCTCCTACAATGAGCAGTTCTTC.

The rearrangement uses TRBV5-4 and TRBJ2-7; 9 nucleotides align to TRBD1. Germline V CDR1 and CDR2: SGHNT, YYREEE (reference sequence). The V and J ends lost 3 bases and 4 bases, in that order; junction bases with no gene match: 5. The CDR3 is made up of 14 amino acids. CDR3 region: CASSSQGAVYEQYF. CDR3 nucleotide sequence: TGTGCCAGCAGCTCACAGGGGGCTGTGTACGAGCAGTACTTC.

The rearrangement links TRBV7-9 to TRBJ2-1; D might be TRBD2 (6 bases). V dropped 4 bases and J dropped 6 bases, with 13 bases sitting between them. This CDR3 comprises 14 residues. Germline values: CDR1 SEHNR, CDR2 FQNEAQ (reference sequence). CDR3 DNA sequence: TGTGCCAGCAGCTACCGGAGGGGCCGCAATGAGCAGTTCTTC. Its protein product is CASSYRRGRNEQFF.

The genes are TRBV7-2 and TRBJ2-1; the match to TRBD2 covers 14 bases. V gave up 3 bases and J gave up 10 bases; unmatched junction bases: 5. Germline assignment: CDR1 SGHTA and CDR2 FQGNSA. The CDR3 is 15 amino acids. The CDR3 here is CASSFPGLAGAEQFF. The CDR3 bases are TGTGCCAGCAGCTTCCCGGGACTAGCGGGGGCCGAGCAGTTCTTC.

This chain uses TRBV7-9 with TRBJ1-3; D is undetermined. V was shortened by 1 base and J by 6 bases, with 4 bases between the two germline ends. This CDR3 is 12 amino acids long. The germline CDR1 and CDR2 sequences are SEHNR and FQNEAQ (reference sequence). Here the CDR3 DNA reads TGTGCCAGCAGCTTAGGTCTAAACACCATATATTTT. Residues: CASSLGLNTIYF.

The J gene is TRBJ2-2, the V gene TRBV30; D remains ambiguous. Trimming removed 2 bases at V and 7 bases at J, with 11 bases between. CDR3 size: 13 residues. Looked up from germline, CDR1 is GTSNPN and CDR2 is SVGIG (reference sequence). In DNA form, the CDR3 reads TGTGCCTGGAGTATGAGTGCGAACGGGGAGCTGTTTTTT. Residues: CAWSMSANGELFF.

This chain links TRBV2 with TRBJ1-4, with D perhaps TRBD1 (5 bases). This CDR3 is built from 14 residues. In germline, CDR1 is SNHLY, CDR2 FYNNEI. Trimming removed 3 bases from V and 10 bases from J, with 15 bases in between. The DNA for the CDR3 is TGTGCCAGCAGTGACCGCCGGGGCTACGGAAAACTGTTTTTT. Translating it yields CASSDRRGYGKLFF.

In DNA, the CDR3 is TGTGCTAGTGGTAATGGACTAGCGGGGGACAATGAGCAGTTCTTC. Translation gives CASGNGLAGDNEQFF. J is TRBJ2-1 and V is TRBV12-5; 13 bases fit TRBD2. This CDR3 comprises 15 residues. V was pared by 5 bases and J by 5 bases, with 3 bases of the junction left unmatched. Germline V gene lookup returns CDR1 LGHNT and CDR2 FRNRAP.

The chain couples TRBV9 to TRBJ2-1; 7 bases agree with TRBD2. Germline trimming cut 4 bases from V and 2 bases from J; bases unmatched to any gene: 9. Germline V CDR1 and CDR2: SGDLS, YYNGEE. This CDR3 has 16 amino acids. CDR3 DNA sequence: TGTGCCAGCAGCCCAGGCCCCGGGGGGACCTACAATGAGCAGTTCTTC. The encoded protein is CASSPGPGGTYNEQFF.

The chain has TRBV4-3 and TRBJ1-2, with TRBD1 as a possible D gene (5 bases). V lost 0 bases, J lost 2 bases, and 13 bases lay in between. The CDR3 is 16 amino acids. Germline loops: CDR1 LGHNA, CDR2 YSLEER. The CDR3 coding sequence is TGCGCCAGCAGCCAAGACCCCCTAGGGGCAAACTATGGCTACACCTTC. This gives the protein CASSQDPLGANYGYTF.

The V call is TRBV14, the J call TRBJ2-1; TRBD1 matches 10 bases. The J segment lost 7 bases and the V segment lost 5 bases, leaving 8 bases of the junction unmatched. This CDR3 region has 15 residues. Germline CDR1 and CDR2: SGHDN and FVKESK. CDR3 amino acids: CASSYRDRGFNEQFF. The DNA for the CDR3 is TGTGCCAGCAGCTACCGGGACAGGGGTTTTAATGAGCAGTTCTTC.